Reported below is one TCR beta chain. Its antigen is as yet unknown. The sample belongs to a study of shared clonotypes between healthy human individuals. For the study at large: Ranging from 18 to 49 in age, donors were a couple of women and a few men. Broader study findings: Inspection by rarefaction showed sorted-subset sequencing to be incomplete despite large depth. Shared across a few donors were 5% to 6% of the naive CD4 clonotypes.

Authors' data handling: Junction-only immunoSEQ sequences carried no quality scores, so filtering differed. This table comes from immunoSEQ multiplex PCR, and its TCRdb copy is limited to in-frame clones, with some not included. The V and J calls and clone size were taken over from that table, and D and trimming were inferred from the DNA. Here the sample spans about 2.4 million clones, under 95% being singletons. CDR1 and CDR2 (germline): DFQATT, SNEGSKA (reference sequence). This CDR3 is 11 amino acids long. Between the trimmed V and J ends, which lost 8 bases and 8 bases, there was a span of 12 bases.

This TCR was sampled from a man younger than 30 in good health. Some clones in this sample may be carry-over from other donors' samples. Sequencing was performed on naive CD4+ T cells from PBMCs. Subset meaning: CD45RA+ positively selected. The chain couples TRBV20-1 to TRBJ1-4; unclear D gene. The CDR3 region has the DNA TGCAGTACCGCTATAGGGGAAAAACTGTTTTTT. Translated: CSTAIGEKLFF.